The 10 T cell receptor beta chains below were found in one sample sequenced in a study of blood T cells in healthy people across ages. Primed by a sample-barcoded 5' primer and a J-beta primer mix, a second PCR proceeded for about 6 to 11 cycles. TCRdb re-derived calls from the 5' RACE reads in MiXCR, one entry per CDR3 protein. The sample yields some 640,000 distinct CDR3 sequences, 45% to 50% seen once. Material for sequencing was blood. These receptors were collected from a woman aged 60-75 years in good health.

This rearrangement joins TRBV5-4 to TRBJ1-1; 8 nucleotides line up with TRBD1. CDR3 length: 12 amino acids. CDR1 is SGHNT and CDR2 is YYREEE in the germline V gene (reference sequence). V lost 2 bases, J lost 11 bases, and 5 bases stayed unmatched. CDR3 amino acids: CASSLMTGEAFF. The CDR3 DNA sequence: TGTGCCAGCAGCTTAATGACAGGGGAGGCTTTCTTT.

J is TRBJ2-5 and V is TRBV6-1; no reliable D call. Trimming pared 6 bases from V and 7 bases from J, leaving 15 bases between. This CDR3 region has 13 residues. Looked up from germline, CDR1 is MNHNS and CDR2 is SASEGT. The CDR3, as DNA: TGTGCCAGCAGACCTTCCCCACTGGGGACCCAGTACTTC. Encoded protein: CASRPSPLGTQYF.

The chain couples TRBV2 to TRBJ2-1; D gene unclear. Germline V gene data show CDR1 as SNHLY and CDR2 as FYNNEI. Trimming removed 11 bases from V and 9 bases from J, with 26 bases in between. The CDR3 runs to 15 residues. CDR3 protein: CAHRPGLQSAGEQFF. The DNA of the CDR3 is TGTGCCCACAGACCGGGCCTCCAATCTGCTGGTGAGCAGTTCTTC.

The chain carries TRBV7-2 and TRBJ2-5, with no clear D. The CDR3 is made up of 16 amino acids. Germline V lookup: CDR1 SGHTA, CDR2 FQGNSA. V lost 5 bases and J 1 base, leaving 17 bases between the germline ends. The CDR3: CASSPQPLSTQETQYF. Here the CDR3 DNA reads TGTGCCAGCAGCCCACAGCCGTTAAGTACCCAAGAGACCCAGTACTTC. Filled out from reference TRBV7-2 and TRBJ2-5, the complete variable domain reads GAGVSQSPSNKVTEKGKDVELRCDPISGHTALYWYRQSLGQGLEFLIYFQGNSAPDKSGLPSDRFSAERTGGSVSTLTIQRTQQEDSAVYLCASSPQPLSTQETQYFGPGTRLLVL.

The CDR3 sequence is CASSPGQGEAGANVLTF. The CDR3, as DNA: TGTGCCAGCAGCCCCGGACAGGGGGAAGCTGGGGCCAACGTCCTGACTTTC. The V and J genes are TRBV7-2 and TRBJ2-6; the match to TRBD1 covers 10 bases. Trimming took 5 bases from V and 2 from J; bases not matched to a gene: 6. CDR1 and CDR2 (germline): SGHTA, FQGNSA. CDR3 length: 17 residues.

The V and J genes are TRBV20-1 and TRBJ2-1; TRBD1 or TRBD2 may be the D gene (9 bases each). CDR1 is DFQATT and CDR2 is SNEGSKA in the germline V gene (reference sequence). The CDR3 is made up of 15 amino acids. V lost 5 bases, J lost 2 bases, and 16 bases lay in between. The CDR3 reads CSAGGGDRAYNEQFF. CDR3 nucleotides: TGCAGTGCTGGCGGGGGGGACAGGGCCTACAATGAGCAGTTCTTC.

This chain joins TRBV12-3 or TRBV12-4 and TRBJ1-5; the match to TRBD1 covers 9 bases. V shed 5 bases, J shed 4 bases, and the junction held 3 bases outside the gene matches. This CDR3 is built from 14 residues. The CDR3 protein is CASSRQGDNQPQHF. The CDR3 DNA follows: TGTGCCAGCAGTCGACAGGGGGATAATCAGCCCCAGCATTTT.

V and J are TRBV7-2 and TRBJ2-1; D is uncertain. The CDR3 consists of 13 residues. Germline CDR1 reads SGHTA; CDR2 reads FQGNSA. Trimming removed 5 bases at V and 8 bases at J, with 13 bases between. CDR3 in DNA: TGTGCCAGCAGCCCCAGCCAATCGTATGAGCAGTTCTTC. Translated: CASSPSQSYEQFF. The full variable domain, completed using reference TRBV7-2 and TRBJ2-1, is GAGVSQSPSNKVTEKGKDVELRCDPISGHTALYWYRQSLGQGLEFLIYFQGNSAPDKSGLPSDRFSAERTGGSVSTLTIQRTQQEDSAVYLCASSPSQSYEQFFGPGTRLTVL.

The gene calls are TRBV19 and TRBJ1-2; perhaps TRBD1 as D (6 bases). Germline lookup yields CDR1 LNHDA and CDR2 SQIVND (reference sequence). The CDR3 length is 15 residues. Trimming left V 9 bases short and J 4 bases short, with 21 bases between. The CDR3 DNA follows: TGTGCCAGGAGAACCAGGGGTACCGGTATCTATGGCTACACCTTC. Protein product: CARRTRGTGIYGYTF.

V gene TRBV5-1 combines with J gene TRBJ2-3; unclear D gene. The CDR3 consists of 16 residues. V lost 0 bases to trimming and J lost 2 bases, with 13 bases between them. Germline V gene lookup returns CDR1 SGHRS and CDR2 YFSETQ. The CDR3 spells CASSLVVGRNTDTQYF. CDR3 DNA sequence: TGCGCCAGCAGCTTGGTCGTGGGCCGAAACACAGATACGCAGTATTTT.